This T cell receptor beta chain was recovered during a study of T cell responses to AZD1222 COVID-19 vaccine. The assay was immunoSEQ multiplex PCR, and TCRdb's table has in-frame clones only and misses some. The data show some 120,000 clones, over 85% seen once. CDR1 and CDR2 (germline): MNHEY, SVGAGI. The CDR3 length is 14 residues. Losses at the gene ends were 6 bases for V and 1 base for J; bases not matched to a gene: 3. Comments on this clone: Its cognate antigen is unknown.

Regarding the study as a whole: Across the whole spike, CD4 TCRs peaked at regions 160-218 and 743-854.

This material consisted of peripheral blood, taken on day 0 of AZD1222 vaccination. The chain has TRBV6-5 and TRBJ2-5, with 9 bases lining up with TRBD2. The receptor was derived from an adult in good health. The CDR3 DNA reads as TGTGCCAGCAGGTTAGCGGGGGCCCAAGAGACCCAGTACTTC. It encodes CASRLAGAQETQYF.